This entry features one T cell receptor (beta chain) sequence. As yet, its antigen is unknown. This sample stems from a study of monozygotic twins with inflammatory bowel disease. Whole-study findings and limits: Among IBD patients, fewer clonotypes were shared with others than among healthy twins, especially with disease activity. Concordance status among twins (concordant versus discordant) showed no link to repertoire similarity, possibly from limited power.

cDNA was made in eight separate reactions per sample. TCRdb re-called the 5' RACE reads, yielding one record per CDR3 amino acid sequence without DNA. This sample's clone table lists fewer than 450,000 distinct CDR3 sequences. The CDR3 sequence is 15 residues long. Sequencing was done on a sample of blood. The clonotype originates from a human donor with ulcerative colitis or Crohn's disease, or a healthy co-twin of an affected twin (not recorded which). The chain employs TRBV12-3 or TRBV12-4 and TRBJ1-5; no DNA is available, so the TRBD1 call from TCRdb remains unchecked. The CDR3 protein is CASSFVTGVNQPQHF.